The 10 T cell receptor beta chains listed next were all sequenced from one sample in a study of T-cell reconstitution after alpha-beta-depleted transplantation in children. The TCRbeta library was prepared with unique molecular identifiers. TCRdb analysed the PCR reads with MiXCR anew, one entry per CDR3 protein. The data hold about 270,000 distinct CDR3 sequences, with 9.5% to 10% observed a single time. Sample: PBMCs from the stem cell graft donor, taken from the stem cell graft. The receptor set was obtained from a human donor who donated a stem cell graft to a child with SCID.

At least ten counts were recorded for this clonotype. This chain joins TRBV12-3 or TRBV12-4 and TRBJ1-5; a weak D match, TRBD1 (6 bases). The V gene lost 4 bases and the J gene lost 2 bases, with 15 bases spanning the gap. The length of the CDR3 is 16 residues. The CDR3 sequence is CASSWGRGLGNQPQHF. Here the CDR3 DNA reads TGTGCCAGCAGTTGGGGCAGGGGTTTGGGCAATCAGCCCCAGCATTTT.

This clonotype was observed at least ten times. The chain recombines TRBV6-4 with TRBJ2-3; maybe TRBD1 (7 bases). Germline V CDR1 and CDR2: MRHNA, SNTAGT. This CDR3 has 15 residues. V dropped 0 bases and J dropped 3 bases, with 10 bases sitting between them. The CDR3 protein is CASSDSQGGTDTQYF. CDR3 DNA sequence: TGTGCCAGCAGTGACTCCCAGGGGGGTACAGATACGCAGTATTTT.

This clonotype was observed many times. The CDR3 region is CASNHLAGGQDEQFF. Here the CDR3 DNA reads TGCGCCAGCAACCACCTAGCGGGGGGGCAGGATGAGCAGTTCTTC. The J gene is TRBJ2-1, the V gene TRBV5-1; 12 nucleotides align to TRBD2. V shed 6 bases and J 8 bases; nucleotides not matched to a gene: 9. In germline, CDR1 is SGHRS, CDR2 YFSETQ. This CDR3 contains 15 residues.

To note about this clonotype: The germline gene is not matched at one end of the junction; a read error may be the cause. The chain carries TRBV4-1 and TRBJ2-1, with 10 bases fitting TRBD2. Germline V lookup: CDR1 MGHRA, CDR2 YSYEKL. The CDR3 extends over 16 amino acids. The CDR3 DNA sequence: TGCGACAGCAGCCAAGAAGCTAGCGGGGGCTACAATGAGCAGTTCTTC. Residues: CDSSQEASGGYNEQFF.

Many counts were recorded for this clonotype. This sequence joins TRBV29-1 and TRBJ2-1; D is perhaps TRBD2 (5 bases). This CDR3 has 11 amino acids. The germline CDR1 and CDR2 sequences are SQVTM and ANQGSEA. V dropped 6 bases and J dropped 9 bases, with 12 bases sitting between them. CDR3 region: CSVGSTAEQFF. The CDR3, as DNA: TGCAGCGTGGGGAGTACGGCTGAGCAGTTCTTC.

The V call is TRBV5-1, the J call TRBJ2-3; possible D gene TRBD2, 6 bases. Trimming took 4 bases from V and 4 from J, leaving 19 bases between them. Germline loops: CDR1 SGHRS, CDR2 YFSETQ. The CDR3 sequence is 16 residues long. The CDR3 region is CASSIGGVRSADTQYF. For the CDR3, the DNA is TGCGCCAGCAGCATTGGAGGGGTTCGCTCGGCAGATACGCAGTATTTT.

The V call is TRBV4-2, the J call TRBJ2-1, with D maybe TRBD1 (7 bases). Germline CDR1 LGHNA, CDR2 YNFKEQ. The CDR3 spans 19 residues. V was shortened by 4 bases and J by 7 bases, with 29 bases between the two germline ends. CDR3 coding DNA: TGTGCCAGCAGCCCTCCGAAACAGGGGACCCGGGGGATAGGAAATGAGCAGTTCTTC. The encoded protein is CASSPPKQGTRGIGNEQFF.

Only a few counts were recorded for this clonotype. The chain couples TRBV12-3 or TRBV12-4 to TRBJ2-5; 7 bases agree with TRBD1. V shed 1 base and J 2 bases; nucleotides not matched to a gene: 4. The CDR3 is 15 residues long. The CDR3 here is CASSLDGTVQETQYF. CDR3 sequence (DNA): TGTGCCAGCAGTTTAGACGGGACAGTTCAAGAGACCCAGTACTTC.

This clonotype is judged medium-sized. The rearrangement links TRBV10-2 to TRBJ1-5; D call uncertain. V was clipped by 7 bases and J by 1 base, with 8 bases between them. This CDR3 is built from 13 residues. CDR1 is WSHSY, CDR2 SAAADI, per germline. The CDR3 DNA follows: TGCGCCAGCACCCCAGGCAGCAATCAGCCCCAGCATTTT. It yields the protein CASTPGSNQPQHF.

This clonotype appeared a few times. The chain employs TRBV10-3 and TRBJ2-1; 9 bases are shared with TRBD1. V lost 3 bases, J lost 5 bases, and 8 bases stayed unmatched. Germline values: CDR1 ENHRY, CDR2 SYGVKD. CDR3 size: 16 residues. The CDR3 nucleotides read TGTGCCATCAGTGAAATGGACAGGGGAGGAAACAATGAGCAGTTCTTC. It encodes CAISEMDRGGNNEQFF.